The source of this T cell receptor beta chain is a study of cytomegalovirus exposure and HLA in healthy donors. Across the study: Early released data had approximately 86 million unique TCRs, all coming from HLA-typed donors. Most donors, 81% of approximately 400 genotyped, fell in the Caucasian-associated ancestry cluster.

Both 60 Vbeta primers and 13 Jbeta primers went into the PCR. This table comes from immunoSEQ multiplex PCR, and its TCRdb copy is limited to in-frame clones, with some not included. The table records around 140,000 clones, approximately 80% of them present only once. V was shortened by 2 bases and J by 5 bases, with 16 bases between the two germline ends. Germline CDR1 reads MNHEY; CDR2 reads SMNVEV (reference sequence). The CDR3 runs to 15 residues. The rearrangement uses TRBV27 and TRBJ2-7; D perhaps matches TRBD1 (5 bases). The receptor's source is a middle-aged man in good health and CMV-seronegative. Sequencing was performed on PBMCs. This CDR3 is CASSLKVQGTDEQYF. In DNA form, the CDR3 reads TGTGCCAGCAGTTTAAAAGTCCAGGGTACCGACGAGCAGTACTTC.